These 15 T cell receptor beta chains came from one sample sequenced in a study of vaccination and CD4 T cells after COVID-19. These receptors are not linked to any known antigen. Treatment: approximately 11-day PBMC culture with coronavirus spike peptide pools or control peptides (ViraFEST assay). The unexposed donor provided CD4+ T cells, which were taken before the COVID-19 pandemic (2011-2018). CD4+ T cells that had been cultured provided DNA sequenced with the Oncomine TCR Beta short-read assay. TCRdb re-derived calls from the PCR reads in MiXCR, one entry per CDR3 protein. The table has about 9,500 distinct CDR3 sequences, less than 50% seen once. Sequenced: CD4+ T cells from blood, cultured in vitro. These receptors originate from a human donor in good health.

The gene calls are TRBV6-1 and TRBJ1-5; tentative D call: TRBD1 (5 bases). This CDR3 is built from 12 residues. Germline V gene data show CDR1 as MNHNS and CDR2 as SASEGT. V shed 6 bases and J shed 11 bases, with 14 bases lying between them. The CDR3 spells CASRAQGLAQHF. The CDR3 DNA follows: TGTGCCAGCAGGGCCCAGGGCCTAGCCCAGCATTTT.

This clonotype was counted a few times. This chain joins TRBV19 and TRBJ2-3, with TRBD2 identical over 11 bases. CDR1 and CDR2 from the germline V gene are LNHDA and SQIVND (reference sequence). The CDR3 extends over 16 amino acids. The junction had 11 bases not matched to a gene; V was cut back by 9 bases and J by 3 bases. Written as DNA, the CDR3 is TGTGCCAGCGGCCAGGGACTAGCGGCTTTAACAGATACGCAGTATTTT. As protein: CASGQGLAALTDTQYF.

This clonotype came up a few times. The genes are TRBV21-1 and TRBJ2-3. TRBV21-1 is classified as a pseudogene. The CDR3 consists of 16 residues. This CDR3 reads CASSKDRHRSADTQYF. The DNA of the CDR3 is TGTGCCAGCAGCAAAGATCGGCATCGAAGCGCAGATACGCAGTATTTT.

V is TRBV5-1 and J is TRBJ2-7, with D possibly being TRBD1 (5 bases). This CDR3 is built from 13 residues. Trimming took off 0 bases at V and 4 bases at J, with 8 bases between the two ends. Germline V gives CDR1 SGHRS, CDR2 YFSETQ. The CDR3 region has the DNA TGCGCCAGCAGCTTGGCAGGGTTATACGAGCAGTACTTC. Translated, it gives CASSLAGLYEQYF.

This chain connects TRBV11-3 to TRBJ2-2; TRBD1 or TRBD2 may be the D gene (5 bases each). Trimming shortened V by 1 base and J by 2 bases, and 14 bases separated the two germline ends. From germline, CDR1 is SGHNT and CDR2 YENEEA. The CDR3 runs to 17 residues. The CDR3 bases are TGTGCCAGCAGCTTAGGACAGAGGGCCGCTAACACCGGGGAGCTGTTTTTT. Residues: CASSLGQRAANTGELFF. Full variable domain (rest looked up from reference TRBV11-3 and TRBJ2-2): EAGVVQSPRYKIIEKKQPVAFWCNPISGHNTLYWYLQNLGQGPELLIRYENEEAVDDSQLPKDRFSAERLKGVDSTLKIQPAELGDSAVYLCASSLGQRAANTGELFFGEGSRLTVL.

The rearrangement joins TRBV9 to TRBJ1-6, with 9 bases that match TRBD1. Losses at the gene ends were 0 bases for V and 10 bases for J; bases not matched to a gene: 20. The length of the CDR3 is 20 residues. CDR1 and CDR2 (germline): SGDLS, YYNGEE. CDR3 sequence reads: CASSVDGLVDRGTSYSPLHF. CDR3 nucleotide sequence: TGTGCCAGCAGCGTAGATGGCTTGGTTGACAGGGGGACCTCCTACTCACCCCTCCACTTT.

This clonotype was found a few times. This chain joins TRBV5-4 and TRBJ2-2, with 7 bases matching TRBD1. Losses at the gene ends were 3 bases for V and 0 bases for J; bases not matched to a gene: 5. The CDR3 spans 16 residues. The germline V gene encodes CDR1 SGHNT and CDR2 YYREEE (reference sequence). In nucleotides, the CDR3 is TGTGCCAGCAGCTGGCCGGGACAGACGAACACCGGGGAGCTGTTTTTT. Translated: CASSWPGQTNTGELFF.

The chain couples TRBV20-1 to TRBJ2-1; 9 bases are a match to TRBD2. This CDR3 region has 15 residues. The J segment lost 6 bases and the V segment lost 3 bases, leaving 9 bases of the junction unmatched. Germline CDR1 DFQATT, CDR2 SNEGSKA (reference sequence). CDR3 bases: TGCAGTGCTAGCCCCGTCGGGCGGGGGGGCAATGAGCAGTTCTTC. It is translated as CSASPVGRGGNEQFF.

This clonotype occurred a few times. The J gene is TRBJ1-2, the V gene TRBV12-3 or TRBV12-4, with 7 bases matching TRBD1. This CDR3 contains 15 residues. The ends lost 2 bases at V and 4 bases at J; junction bases unmatched: 7. CDR3 residues: CASSLRQGVGYGYTF. CDR3 DNA sequence: TGTGCCAGCAGTTTACGTCAGGGGGTGGGCTATGGCTACACCTTC.

V and J are TRBV6-8 and TRBJ2-1, with TRBD2 identical over 7 bases. The CDR3 covers 14 residues. The germline V gene has CDR1 MNHGY and CDR2 SAAAGT. With 7 bases clipped from V and 7 bases from J, the junction kept 10 bases outside the gene matches. CDR3 loop: CASNRDYSGNEQFF. In nucleotides, the CDR3 is TGTGCCAGCAATCGGGACTATTCGGGTAATGAGCAGTTCTTC.

V usage is TRBV12-3 or TRBV12-4 and J usage is TRBJ2-6; D uncertain. This CDR3 comprises 13 residues. V lost 7 bases, J lost 4 bases, and 8 bases lay in between. As DNA, the CDR3 is TGTGCCAGCAAATCTTCGGGGGCCAACGTCCTGACTTTC. Translation gives CASKSSGANVLTF.

The chain couples TRBV28 to TRBJ2-1; D is possibly TRBD1 (5 bases). V lost 3 bases and J lost 8, with 17 bases in between. The CDR3 totals 15 residues. CDR1 MDHEN and CDR2 SYDVKM come from the germline V gene. The CDR3 DNA is TGTGCCAGCAGTTTGGGGCCAGGACCAAGGCATGAGCAGTTCTTC. Translation: CASSLGPGPRHEQFF.

This rearrangement joins TRBV7-9 to TRBJ1-1; the match to TRBD1 covers 9 bases. Looked up from germline, CDR1 is SEHNR and CDR2 is FQNEAQ (reference sequence). The CDR3 covers 15 residues. V dropped 5 bases and J dropped 3; count of bases not matched to a gene: 7. As DNA, the CDR3 is TGTGCCAGCAGCCCAACCGGGACAGGGCACACTGAAGCTTTCTTT. This codes for CASSPTGTGHTEAFF.

The chain couples TRBV5-1 to TRBJ1-3, with 7 bases aligning to TRBD1. V lost 3 bases, J lost 3 bases, and 3 bases stayed unmatched. This CDR3 spans 14 amino acids. Germline V gene sequence: CDR1 SGHRS, CDR2 YFSETQ. The CDR3 sequence is CASSWTGDGNTIYF. The CDR3 nucleotides read TGCGCCAGCAGCTGGACAGGCGATGGAAACACCATATATTTT.

The J gene is TRBJ2-2, the V gene TRBV30, with a tentative D call TRBD2 (6 bases). Germline V gives CDR1 GTSNPN, CDR2 SVGIG (reference sequence). This CDR3 is built from 12 residues. Trimming removed 6 bases at V and 6 bases at J, with 11 bases between. The CDR3 loop reads CACPERAGELFF. CDR3 in DNA: TGTGCCTGCCCCGAGCGGGCCGGGGAGCTGTTTTTT.